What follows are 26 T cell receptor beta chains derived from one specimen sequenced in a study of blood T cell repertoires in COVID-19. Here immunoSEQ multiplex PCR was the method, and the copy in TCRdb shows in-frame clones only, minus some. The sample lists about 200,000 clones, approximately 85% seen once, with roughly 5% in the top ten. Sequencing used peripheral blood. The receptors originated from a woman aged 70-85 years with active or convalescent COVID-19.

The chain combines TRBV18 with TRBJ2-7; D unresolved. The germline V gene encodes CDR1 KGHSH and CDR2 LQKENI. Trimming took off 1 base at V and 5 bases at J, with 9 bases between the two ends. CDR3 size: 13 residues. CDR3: CASSPRAEDEQYF. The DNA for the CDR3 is TGTGCCAGCTCACCACGCGCCGAGGACGAGCAGTACTTC.

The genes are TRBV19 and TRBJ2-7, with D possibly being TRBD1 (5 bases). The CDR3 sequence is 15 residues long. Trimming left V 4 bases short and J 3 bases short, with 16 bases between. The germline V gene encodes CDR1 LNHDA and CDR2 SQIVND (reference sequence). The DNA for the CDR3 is TGTGCCAGTAGTACTACAAGGGGCTCCCGCTACGAGCAGTACTTC. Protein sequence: CASSTTRGSRYEQYF.

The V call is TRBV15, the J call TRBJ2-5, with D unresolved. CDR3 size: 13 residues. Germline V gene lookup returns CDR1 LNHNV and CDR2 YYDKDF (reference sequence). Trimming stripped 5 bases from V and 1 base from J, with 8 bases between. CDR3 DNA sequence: TGTGCCACCAGCTACTCCCCCCAAGAGACCCAGTACTTC. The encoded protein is CATSYSPQETQYF.

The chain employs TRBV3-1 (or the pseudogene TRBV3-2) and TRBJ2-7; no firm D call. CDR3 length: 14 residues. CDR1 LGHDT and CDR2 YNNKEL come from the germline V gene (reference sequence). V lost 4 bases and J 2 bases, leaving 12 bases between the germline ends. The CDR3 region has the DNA TGTGCCAGCAGCCGGGCGTTTTCCGCCTACGAGCAGTACTTC. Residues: CASSRAFSAYEQYF.

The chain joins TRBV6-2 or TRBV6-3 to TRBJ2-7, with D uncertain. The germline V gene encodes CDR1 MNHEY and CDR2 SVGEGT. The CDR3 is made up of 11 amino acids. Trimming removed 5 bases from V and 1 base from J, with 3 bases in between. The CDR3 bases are TGTGCCAGCAGTCCATCCTACGAGCAGTACTTC. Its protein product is CASSPSYEQYF.

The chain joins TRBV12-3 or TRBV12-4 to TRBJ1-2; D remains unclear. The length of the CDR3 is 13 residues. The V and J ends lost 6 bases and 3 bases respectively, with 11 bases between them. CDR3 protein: CASSRYIDYGYTF. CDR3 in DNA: TGTGCCAGCAGCCGATACATCGACTATGGCTACACCTTC.

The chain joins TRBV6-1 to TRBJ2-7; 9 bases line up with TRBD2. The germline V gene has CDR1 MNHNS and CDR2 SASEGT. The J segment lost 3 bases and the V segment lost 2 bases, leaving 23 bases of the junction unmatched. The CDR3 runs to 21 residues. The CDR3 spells CASSETPYLAGSWDPHYEQYF. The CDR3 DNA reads TGTGCCAGCAGTGAAACGCCTTACCTAGCGGGATCATGGGACCCCCACTACGAGCAGTACTTC.

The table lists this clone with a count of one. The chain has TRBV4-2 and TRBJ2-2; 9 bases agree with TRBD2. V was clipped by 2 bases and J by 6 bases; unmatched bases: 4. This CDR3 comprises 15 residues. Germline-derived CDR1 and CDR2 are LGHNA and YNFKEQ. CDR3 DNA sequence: TGTGCCAGCAGCCAACAGCGGGGGGTCGCCGGGGAGCTGTTTTTT. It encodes CASSQQRGVAGELFF.

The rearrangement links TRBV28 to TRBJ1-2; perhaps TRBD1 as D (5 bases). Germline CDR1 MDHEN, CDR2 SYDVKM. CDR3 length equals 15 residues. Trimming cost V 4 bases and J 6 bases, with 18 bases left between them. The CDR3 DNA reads TGTGCCAGCAGTTCCCCAGCGGCGGGGGGTGATGGCTACACCTTC. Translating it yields CASSSPAAGGDGYTF.

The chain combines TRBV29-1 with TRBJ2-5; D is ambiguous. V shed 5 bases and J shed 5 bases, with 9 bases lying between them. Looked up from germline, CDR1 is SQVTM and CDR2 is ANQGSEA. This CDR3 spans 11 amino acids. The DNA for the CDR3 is TGCAGCGTTTTTAAGAGGGAGACCCAGTACTTC. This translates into CSVFKRETQYF.

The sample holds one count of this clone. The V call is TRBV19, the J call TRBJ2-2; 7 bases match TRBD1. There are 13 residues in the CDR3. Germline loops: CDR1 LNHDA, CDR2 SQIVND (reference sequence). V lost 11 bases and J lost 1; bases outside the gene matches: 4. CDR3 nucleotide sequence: TGTGCCGGGAGACAGGGGAACACCGGGGAGCTGTTTTTT. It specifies CAGRQGNTGELFF.

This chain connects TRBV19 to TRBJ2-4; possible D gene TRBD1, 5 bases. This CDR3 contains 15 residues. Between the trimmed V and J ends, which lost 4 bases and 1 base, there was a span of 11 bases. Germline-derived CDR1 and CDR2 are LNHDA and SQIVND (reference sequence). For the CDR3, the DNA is TGTGCCAGTAGTACAGGGAACAAGGCCAAAAACATTCAGTACTTC. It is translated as CASSTGNKAKNIQYF.

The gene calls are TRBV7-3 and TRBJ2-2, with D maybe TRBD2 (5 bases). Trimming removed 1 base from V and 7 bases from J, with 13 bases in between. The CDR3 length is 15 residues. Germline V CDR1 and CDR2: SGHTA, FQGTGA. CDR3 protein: CASSLNRARGGELFF. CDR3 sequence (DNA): TGTGCCAGCAGCTTAAACCGGGCTCGGGGCGGGGAGCTGTTTTTT.

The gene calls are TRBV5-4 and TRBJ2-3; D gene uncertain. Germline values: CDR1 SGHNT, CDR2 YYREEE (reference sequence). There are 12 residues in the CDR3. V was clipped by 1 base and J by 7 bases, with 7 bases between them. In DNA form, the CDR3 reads TGTGCCAGCAGCTTGATGTGGCATACGCAGTATTTT. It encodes CASSLMWHTQYF.

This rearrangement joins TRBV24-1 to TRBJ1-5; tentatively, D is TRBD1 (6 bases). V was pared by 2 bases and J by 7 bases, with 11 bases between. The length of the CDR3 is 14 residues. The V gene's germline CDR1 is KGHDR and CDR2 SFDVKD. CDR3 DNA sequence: TGTGCCACCAGTGATTCTGGAAGGGGGCAGCCCCAGCATTTT. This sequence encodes CATSDSGRGQPQHF.

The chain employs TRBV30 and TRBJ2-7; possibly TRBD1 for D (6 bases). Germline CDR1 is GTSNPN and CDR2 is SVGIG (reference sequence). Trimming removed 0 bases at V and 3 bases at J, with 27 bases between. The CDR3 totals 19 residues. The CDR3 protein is CAWSVNSLDPTGTHYEQYF. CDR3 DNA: TGTGCCTGGAGTGTTAATAGTTTGGATCCAACAGGGACCCACTACGAGCAGTACTTC.

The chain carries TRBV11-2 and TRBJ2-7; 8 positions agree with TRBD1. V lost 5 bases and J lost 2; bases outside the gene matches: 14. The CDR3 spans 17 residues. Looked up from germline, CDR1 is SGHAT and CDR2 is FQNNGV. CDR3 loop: CASSRRRGQGATYEQYF. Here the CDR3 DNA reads TGTGCCAGCAGCCGACGAAGGGGGCAGGGGGCGACCTACGAGCAGTACTTC.

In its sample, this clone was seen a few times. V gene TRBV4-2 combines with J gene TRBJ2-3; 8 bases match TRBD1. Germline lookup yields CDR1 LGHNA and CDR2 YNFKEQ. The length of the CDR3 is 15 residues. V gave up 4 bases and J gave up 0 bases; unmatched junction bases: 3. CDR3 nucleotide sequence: TGTGCCAGCAGCCTCACAGGGGGGAGCACAGATACGCAGTATTTT. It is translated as CASSLTGGSTDTQYF.

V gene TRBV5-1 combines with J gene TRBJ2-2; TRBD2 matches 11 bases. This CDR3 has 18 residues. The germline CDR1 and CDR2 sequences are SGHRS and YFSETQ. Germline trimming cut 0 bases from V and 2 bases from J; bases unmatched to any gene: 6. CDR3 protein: CASSLVASGRLNTGELFF. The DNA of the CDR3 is TGCGCCAGCAGCTTGGTTGCTAGCGGGAGGCTAAACACCGGGGAGCTGTTTTTT.

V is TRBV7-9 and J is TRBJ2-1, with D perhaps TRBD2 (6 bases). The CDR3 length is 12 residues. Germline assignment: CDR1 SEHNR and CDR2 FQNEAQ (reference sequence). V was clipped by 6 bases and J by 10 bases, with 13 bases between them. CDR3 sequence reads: CASSLTGGEQFF. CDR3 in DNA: TGTGCCAGCAGTCTTACTGGGGGGGAGCAGTTCTTC.

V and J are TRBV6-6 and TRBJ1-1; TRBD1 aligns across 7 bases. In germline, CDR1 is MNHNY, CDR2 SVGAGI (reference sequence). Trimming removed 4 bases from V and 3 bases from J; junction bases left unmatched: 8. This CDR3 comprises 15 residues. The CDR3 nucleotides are TGTGCCAGCAGTTGGAGGTCGGGACAGTACACTGAAGCTTTCTTT. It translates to CASSWRSGQYTEAFF.

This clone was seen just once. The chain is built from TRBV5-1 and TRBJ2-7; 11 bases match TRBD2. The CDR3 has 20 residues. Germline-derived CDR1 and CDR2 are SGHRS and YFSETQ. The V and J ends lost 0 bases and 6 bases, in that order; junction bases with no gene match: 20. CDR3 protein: CASSLVPSTSGINPPFEQYF. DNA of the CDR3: TGCGCCAGCAGCTTGGTCCCCTCGACTAGCGGGATCAACCCCCCTTTCGAGCAGTACTTC.

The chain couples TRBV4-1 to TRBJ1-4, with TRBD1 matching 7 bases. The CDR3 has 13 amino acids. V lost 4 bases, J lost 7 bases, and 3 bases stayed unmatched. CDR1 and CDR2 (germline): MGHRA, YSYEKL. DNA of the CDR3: TGCGCCAGCAGCCCGTGGGACAGTGAAAAACTGTTTTTT. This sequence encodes CASSPWDSEKLFF.

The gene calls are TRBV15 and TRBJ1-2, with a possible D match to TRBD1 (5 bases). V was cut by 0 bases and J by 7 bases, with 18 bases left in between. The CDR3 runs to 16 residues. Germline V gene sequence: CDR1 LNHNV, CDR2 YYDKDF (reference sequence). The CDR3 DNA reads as TGTGCCACCAGCAGAGACATGTGGGGGGAATGGGGTGGCTACACCTTC. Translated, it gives CATSRDMWGEWGGYTF.

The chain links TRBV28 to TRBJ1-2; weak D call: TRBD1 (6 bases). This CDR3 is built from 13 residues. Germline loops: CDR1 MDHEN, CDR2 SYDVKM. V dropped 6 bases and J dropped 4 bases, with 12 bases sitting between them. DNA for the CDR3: TGTGCCAGCAGATTACAGGGAATCTATGGCTACACCTTC. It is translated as CASRLQGIYGYTF.

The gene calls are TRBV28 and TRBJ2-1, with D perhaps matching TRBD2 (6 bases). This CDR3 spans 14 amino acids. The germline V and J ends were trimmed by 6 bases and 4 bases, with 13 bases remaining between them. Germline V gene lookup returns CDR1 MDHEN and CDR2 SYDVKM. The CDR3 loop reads CASRVLAEYNEQFF. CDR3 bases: TGTGCCAGCAGAGTACTAGCCGAGTACAATGAGCAGTTCTTC.